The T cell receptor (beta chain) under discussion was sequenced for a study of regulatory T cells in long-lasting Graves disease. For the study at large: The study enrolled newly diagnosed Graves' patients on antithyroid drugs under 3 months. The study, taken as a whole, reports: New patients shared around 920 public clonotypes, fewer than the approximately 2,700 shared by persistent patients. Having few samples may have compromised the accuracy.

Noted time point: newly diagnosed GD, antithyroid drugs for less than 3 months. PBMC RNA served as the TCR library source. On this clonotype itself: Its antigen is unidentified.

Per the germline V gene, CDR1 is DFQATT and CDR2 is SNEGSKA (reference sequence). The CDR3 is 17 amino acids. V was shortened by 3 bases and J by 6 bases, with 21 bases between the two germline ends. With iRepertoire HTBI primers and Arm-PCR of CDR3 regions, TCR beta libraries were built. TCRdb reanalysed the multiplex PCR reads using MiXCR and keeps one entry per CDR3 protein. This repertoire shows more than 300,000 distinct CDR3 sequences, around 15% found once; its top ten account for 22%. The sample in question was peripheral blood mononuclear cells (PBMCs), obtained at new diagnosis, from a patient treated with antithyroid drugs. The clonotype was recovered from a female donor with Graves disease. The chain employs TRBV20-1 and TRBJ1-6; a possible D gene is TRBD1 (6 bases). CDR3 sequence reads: CSASLLPGLRGNSPLHF. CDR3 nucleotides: TGCAGTGCTAGCCTTCTCCCGGGCCTCAGGGGTAATTCACCCCTCCACTTT.